The clone carrying this T cell receptor (beta chain) came up a few times. This sample is part of a study of blood T cell repertoires in COVID-19. Study as a whole: Sites across the United States, Italy and Spain contributed samples from acute and convalescent COVID-19. The cDNA or gDNA used as material had been derived from T cells, B-cell-depleted T cells, or PBMCs.

TCRdb's table, derived via immunoSEQ multiplex PCR, lists solely in-frame clones and lacks some. The table has tens of thousands of clones, under 85% seen once. The V end was cut by 4 bases, the J end by 6 bases, with 12 bases between. This CDR3 spans 13 amino acids. CDR1 ENHRY and CDR2 SYGVKD come from the germline V gene. This sequence joins TRBV10-3 and TRBJ1-1, with D unresolved. Sequenced input: peripheral blood. The clonotype was recovered from a man between 65 and 85 years old with acute or convalescent COVID-19. The chain's CDR3 is CAISGAPLAEAFF. The CDR3 DNA is TGTGCCATCAGTGGCGCCCCACTAGCTGAAGCTTTCTTT.